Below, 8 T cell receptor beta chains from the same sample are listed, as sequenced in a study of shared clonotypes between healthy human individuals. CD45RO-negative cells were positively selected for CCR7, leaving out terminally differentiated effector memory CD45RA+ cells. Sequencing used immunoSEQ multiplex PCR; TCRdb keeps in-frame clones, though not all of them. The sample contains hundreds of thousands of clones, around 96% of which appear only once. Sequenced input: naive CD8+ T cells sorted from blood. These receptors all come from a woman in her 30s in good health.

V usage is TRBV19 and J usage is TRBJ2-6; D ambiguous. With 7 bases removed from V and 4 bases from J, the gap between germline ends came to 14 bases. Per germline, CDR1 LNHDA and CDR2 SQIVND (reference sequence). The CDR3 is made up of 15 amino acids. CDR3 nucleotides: TGTGCCAGTAAGGGTCTCCCTCCCGGGGCCAACGTCCTGACTTTC. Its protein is CASKGLPPGANVLTF.

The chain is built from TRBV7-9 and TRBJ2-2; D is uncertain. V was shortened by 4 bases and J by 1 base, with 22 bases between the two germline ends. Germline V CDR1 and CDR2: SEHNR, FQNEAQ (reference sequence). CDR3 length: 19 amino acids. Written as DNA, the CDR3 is TGTGCCAGCAGCTCCAGCCCCCGCGACGAGACCGGGAACACCGGGGAGCTGTTTTTT. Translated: CASSSSPRDETGNTGELFF.

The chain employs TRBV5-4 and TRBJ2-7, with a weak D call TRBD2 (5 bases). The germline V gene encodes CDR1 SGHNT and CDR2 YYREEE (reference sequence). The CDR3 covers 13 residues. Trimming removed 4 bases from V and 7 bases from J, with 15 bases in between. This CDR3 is CASSVPPSGEQYF. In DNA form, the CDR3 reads TGTGCCAGCAGCGTGCCCCCGTCGGGGGAGCAGTACTTC.

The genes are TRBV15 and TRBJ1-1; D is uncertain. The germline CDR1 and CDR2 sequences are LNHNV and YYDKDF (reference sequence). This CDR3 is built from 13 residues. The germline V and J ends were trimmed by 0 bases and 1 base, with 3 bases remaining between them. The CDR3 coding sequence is TGTGCCACCAGCAGAGACCCGAACACTGAAGCTTTCTTT. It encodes CATSRDPNTEAFF.

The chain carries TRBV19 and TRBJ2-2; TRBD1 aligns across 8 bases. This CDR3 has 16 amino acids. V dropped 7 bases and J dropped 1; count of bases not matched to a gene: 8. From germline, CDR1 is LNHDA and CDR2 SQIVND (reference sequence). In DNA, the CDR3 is TGTGCCAGTACCGTGACAGGGGTTAGGAACACCGGGGAGCTGTTTTTT. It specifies CASTVTGVRNTGELFF.

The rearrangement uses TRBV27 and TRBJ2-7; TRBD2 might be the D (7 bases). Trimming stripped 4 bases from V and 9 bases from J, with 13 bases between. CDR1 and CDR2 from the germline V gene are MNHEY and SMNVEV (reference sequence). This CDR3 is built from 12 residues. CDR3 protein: CASSSGGHAQYF. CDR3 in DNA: TGTGCCAGCAGTTCGGGGGGCCACGCGCAGTACTTC.

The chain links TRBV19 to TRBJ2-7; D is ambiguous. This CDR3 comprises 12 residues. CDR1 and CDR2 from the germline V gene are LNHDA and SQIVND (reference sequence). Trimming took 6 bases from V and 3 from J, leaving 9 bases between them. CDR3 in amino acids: CASSQTSYEQYF. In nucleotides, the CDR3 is TGTGCCAGTAGCCAAACCAGCTACGAGCAGTACTTC.

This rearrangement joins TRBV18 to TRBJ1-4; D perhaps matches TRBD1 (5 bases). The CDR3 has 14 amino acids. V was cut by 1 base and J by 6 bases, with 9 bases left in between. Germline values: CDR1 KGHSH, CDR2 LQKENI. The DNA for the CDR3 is TGTGCCAGCTCACCACTGACAGAACATGAAAAACTGTTTTTT. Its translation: CASSPLTEHEKLFF.